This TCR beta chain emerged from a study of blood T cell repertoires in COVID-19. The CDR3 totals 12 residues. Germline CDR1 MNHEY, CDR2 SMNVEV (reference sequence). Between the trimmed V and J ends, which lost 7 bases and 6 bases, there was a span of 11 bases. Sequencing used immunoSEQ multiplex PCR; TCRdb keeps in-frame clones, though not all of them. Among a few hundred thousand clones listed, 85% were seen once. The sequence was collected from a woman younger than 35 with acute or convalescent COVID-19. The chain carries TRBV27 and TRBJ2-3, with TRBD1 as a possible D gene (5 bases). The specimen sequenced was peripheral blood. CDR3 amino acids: CASTSKGDTQYF. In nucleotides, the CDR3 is TGTGCCAGCACCTCGAAGGGGGATACGCAGTATTTT.